The subject of this entry is one T cell receptor beta chain. This clone's antigen is unknown. It has no much larger one-base neighbor in the sample; base qualities were not kept. The data were obtained in a study of cytomegalovirus exposure and HLA in healthy donors (dated by TCRdb to the late 2010s). Background for the entire study: An earlier analysis of approximately 550 of the donors reported about 250 Gb of sequence data and 100 million to 130 million unique TCR beta sequences from 190 million or so T cells. About 280 gigabases of sequencing data and roughly 90 million unique TCR sequences were included in an early release covering about 700 HLA-typed donors. Of the 300 to 500 genotyped donors, more than 75% were placed in the genetic ancestry cluster associated with self-reported Caucasian donors. The study was designed to test whether signatures of past pathogen exposure could be identified by cataloging public T cell receptors. The study used immunosequencing to profile the T cell repertoires of several hundred subjects and linked those repertoires to cytomegalovirus serostatus. In addition to the first cohort of about 650 subjects, a separate validation cohort of approximately 110 different subjects was used. To predict cytomegalovirus infection status, the study combined high-throughput TCR immunosequencing, statistical association of individual TCRs with disease status, and machine learning. A later analysis re-examined previously published TCR beta repertoires from more than 550 donors and added high-resolution HLA genotyping to investigate patterns of TCR occurrence. The later analysis used no new phenotypic data to find candidate immune exposures, relying instead on TCR beta sequences and their occurrence across donors. An earlier analysis of approximately 500 of the donors applied high-throughput TCR beta sequencing to assess whether each TCR beta V gene segment acted as functional or pseudogenic. Donor age, sex, ethnicity and CMV serostatus were compiled alongside the repertoire data. Genome-wide SNP genotypes for about 65% of the 666 donors were used in a later genetic analysis, which treated that subset as a discovery cohort. Every discovery cohort repertoire had been produced on one sequencing platform. Class I and class II HLA loci were covered by the typing at four-digit resolution. Typing coverage differed by locus: A, B, C, DRB1 and DQB1 were typed in about 620-630 donors, DQA1 in 500 to 550, DPA1 in some 570, and DPB1 in about 450. Five DR-DQ haplotypes were handled as single units for association and clustering, since linkage in the cohort was strong. Among 300 to 500 genotyped donors of the cohort, an average of approximately 200,000 unique TCR beta nucleotide sequences was sequenced per donor, of which 15% to 20% were non-productive. Broad study findings and their caveats: A further reported finding was that TCR beta sequences accurately predicted the HLA-A and HLA-B alleles for most subjects in the first cohort. At a false discovery rate of 0.05, a later analysis linked approximately 18,000 TCR beta sequences to specific HLA alleles. While some public TCRs were present in many individuals, most TCR sequences turned up only very rarely across donors. Roughly uniform sequencing depth across donors was assumed in presence/absence analyses, although this assumption may not hold. A cluster of highly shared sequence variants was judged likely to be a technical artifact of the sequencing pipeline. Because HLA typing was unavailable for some donors at each locus, only the typed subset was used in association tests. In the study, some 160 TCR beta chains were listed as associated with cytomegalovirus. In a later analysis, the rate of TCR association differed among HLA loci, with DRB1 alleles having the most associated TCRs and HLA-C alleles having the fewest. The earlier analysis of 587 of the donors excluded 15 to 20 rarely observed V segments, including chromosome 9 orphons, because counts were too low. In a later analysis, most CMV-associated TCR beta chains were found to appear HLA-restricted, with HLA associations seemingly driven largely by CMV exposure. The cohort was sequenced for TCR beta chains only, and without alpha or paired-chain data the features that could be detected were limited. Strong co-occurrence of HLA alleles, especially DR and DQ, made assigning TCR associations to individual alleles difficult. A later genetic analysis associated a missense DCLRE1C variant with V-gene and J-gene trimming of TCR beta chains, and an independent cohort replicated the association. In a later analysis, HLA-associated TCR beta chains showed more clonal expansion and lower generation probabilities than non-associated chains that were equally common. The classifier was reported to diagnose cytomegalovirus status with high specificity and sensitivity in both the original cohort and the validation cohort. Broadly in line with IMGT annotations, most TCR beta V segments showed up in productive rearrangements about 90% or about 30% of the time in an earlier analysis of several hundred of the donors. Compared with the roughly 710-donor mean, donors in an Asian-associated ancestry cluster had fewer N-insertions in productive TCRs, according to a later genetic analysis. Some IMGT-functional V segments, including TRBV6-2 and TRBV6-3, could not be told apart with the 87-base-pair reads, so those segments were excluded. Correlated functional status among segregating V segments might reflect linkage disequilibrium, but an unknown experimental factor could not be ruled out. The only immune exposure information available for the cohort was CMV serostatus. In vitro tests confirmed that a few of the cytomegalovirus-associated TCR beta chains recognize cytomegalovirus antigens. It was suggested by the authors that the approach could potentially be generalized to other disease states and immunological phenotypes. In a later analysis, several top co-occurrence clusters were reported to appear linked to parvovirus B19, influenza, CMV and Epstein-Barr virus.

V is clipped by 7 bases and J by 1 base, and the sequence between their germline boundaries is 14 bases long. From the cysteine up to the phenylalanine, the CDR3 has a length of 14 residues. Of the read, only the CDR3 DNA is kept; its 42 bases are in frame from base 1. Reading the germline V gene gives CDR1 SQVTM and CDR2 ANQGSEA. The cohort was made up of about 610 healthy bone marrow donors. At the time of sampling, every cohort member was nominally healthy, though immune exposures that went unrecorded were likely present. The donor was CMV seronegative and was included in the group of over 300 seronegative cohort members. A peripheral blood sample was collected from each donor, and TCR beta sequencing was performed on peripheral blood mononuclear cells. The Qiagen DNeasy Blood Extraction Kit was used to extract genomic DNA from the blood cell samples. Receptor amplification or capture employed the immunoSEQ multiplex PCR assay. For the multiplex PCR, a mixture combining 60 forward primers for TCR Vbeta segments and 13 reverse primers for TCR Jbeta segments was used. A multiplex PCR assay on genomic DNA amplified the CDR3 region of rearranged TCR beta genes. The Illumina HiSeq System was used to sequence the amplified TCR beta libraries as 87-base-pair reads. The original methods were these. A later analysis tallied 70 million to 100 million unique TCR beta chains across the 640 or so repertoires, and approximately 12 million of those chains were shared by two or more donors. To remove PCR and sequencing errors, raw reads were error-corrected and collapsed into unique sequences using a nearest-neighbor algorithm that merged closely related sequences. V, D and J gene segments were assigned by aligning CDR3 sequences to IMGT reference sequences. For a sequence to be retained, a match of at least six nucleotides was required to both a V gene segment and a J gene segment. Rearrangements were called productive when the CDR3 lacked stop codons and stayed in frame with V and J; all others were non-productive. CDR3 was defined by IMGT convention, running from the second conserved V-encoded cysteine to the conserved J-encoded phenylalanine. The earlier analysis of more than 450 of the donors excluded sequences that lacked an unambiguous match to a single V gene segment. In an earlier analysis of roughly 600 of the donors, a V segment was called functional when productive rearrangements were above 56.7%, and segregating when the standard deviation between donors exceeded 5%. A statistical classification framework was built to diagnose cytomegalovirus status from the catalog of TCR beta chain sequences. In a later analysis, TCR nucleotide sequences were compared against IMGT/GENE-DB human TR gene sequences so that V and J genes could be assigned. In a later analysis, CDR3 sequences and most-parsimonious VDJ recombination scenarios were assigned using the TCRdist pipeline. In a later analysis, each TCR beta chain was defined by its CDR3 amino acid sequence together with its V-gene family, and reads lacking a unique V-gene family were excluded. In a later analysis, some 600 highly shared, low-generation-probability nucleotide sequences were removed to address suspected cross-contamination and a sequencing artifact. A later analysis calculated a clonal expansion index for each public chain from normalized within-repertoire ranks of inferred template counts. In a later analysis, generation probabilities were computed using a VDJ recombination model fitted to out-of-frame rearrangements, and the results were checked against IGoR. A later analysis scored TCR-TCR, TCR-HLA and TCR-CMV co-occurrence with hypergeometric tests, applying a repertoire-size bias correction to TCR pairs. False discovery rates were estimated in a later analysis by permuting HLA or CMV assignments 20 times. In a later analysis, co-occurring TCRs were grouped using DBSCAN, and TCRdist sequence similarity was added for clustering within HLA-allele-positive subsets. Repertoires with fewer than 30,000 or more than 120,000 public chains, plus five repertoires with anomalous nucleotide sharing, were excluded from co-occurrence clustering. This is the immuneACCESS table as TCRdb keeps it, with only in-frame sequences that have V and J called. A part of the clones is gone; compared with another copy, unresolved V genes explain less than half, and the rest is unexplained. V, J and clone size were drawn from that table, and D and trimming were deduced from the DNA. Counted in this sample were around 110,000 clones; around 75% of them appeared once. The top ten clonotypes cover 2.5% of the sample.

This receptor was identified in a middle-aged man in good health and CMV-seronegative. Input material: PBMCs. The rearrangement joined TRBV29-1 to TRBJ2-1; a tentative D call is TRBD1 (6 bases match). The CDR3 protein: CSARGTNSYNEQFF. The DNA sequence reads TGCAGCGCTCGAGGGACAAATTCCTACAATGAGCAGTTCTTC.